This T cell receptor beta chain was documented in a study of T cell responses to AZD1222 COVID-19 vaccine. On the study more broadly: Researchers grouped second doses given at about 4 or about 12 weeks into one pool.

Clones were sequenced by immunoSEQ multiplex PCR, and TCRdb holds only the in-frame ones, with some missing. The sample records more than 100,000 clones, roughly 90% being singletons. About this clone: As yet, its antigen is unknown.

Germline V gives CDR1 SGHVS, CDR2 FNYEAQ. The V end was cut by 6 bases, the J end by 2 bases, with 13 bases between. The CDR3 sequence is 15 residues long. Whole-study results and caveats: Unmutated variant regions are reportedly targeted by nearly half of spike-specific TCRs. Spike-specific TCR breadth and depth went up after people got two AZD1222 doses.

This TCR was sampled from an adult in good health. The V gene is TRBV7-6, the J gene TRBJ2-2, with D hard to call. Material: peripheral blood, obtained on day 0 of AZD1222 vaccination. CDR3 sequence: CASRVWQDNTGELFF. The CDR3 nucleotides are TGTGCCAGCAGGGTATGGCAGGATAACACCGGGGAGCTGTTTTTT.